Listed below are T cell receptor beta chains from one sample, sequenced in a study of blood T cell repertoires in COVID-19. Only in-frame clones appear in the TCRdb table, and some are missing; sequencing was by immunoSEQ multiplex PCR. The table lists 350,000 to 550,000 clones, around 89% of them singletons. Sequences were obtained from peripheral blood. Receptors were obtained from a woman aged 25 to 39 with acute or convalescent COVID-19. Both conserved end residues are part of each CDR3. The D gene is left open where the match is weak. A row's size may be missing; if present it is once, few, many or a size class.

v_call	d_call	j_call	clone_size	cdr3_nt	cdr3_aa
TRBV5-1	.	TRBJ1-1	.	TGCGCCAGCAGCTTAGCGGATCCTCTGGAGGCTTTCTTT	CASSLADPLEAFF
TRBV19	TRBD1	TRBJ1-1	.	TGTGCCAGTAGACGGACAGGGGAGATGCAAGCTTTCTTT	CASRRTGEMQAFF
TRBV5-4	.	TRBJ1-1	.	TGTGCCAGCAGCTTGAGGGGTCGGCTGAACACTGAAGCTTTCTTT	CASSLRGRLNTEAFF
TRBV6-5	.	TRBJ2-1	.	TGTGCCAGCAGGGGGGGCGGGACAGTGGGCAATGAGCAGTTCTTC	CASRGGGTVGNEQFF
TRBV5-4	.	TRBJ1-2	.	TGTGCCAGCAGCCGAAATATAGGGGTCGGCTATGGCTACACCTTC	CASSRNIGVGYGYTF
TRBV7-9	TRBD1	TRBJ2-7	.	TGTGCCAGCAGCGTCCGACAGGGTGGCGAGCAGTACTTC	CASSVRQGGEQYF
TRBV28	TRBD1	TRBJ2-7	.	TGTGCCAGCCTGACAGGGCGGGACGAGCAGTACTTC	CASLTGRDEQYF
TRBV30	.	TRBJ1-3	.	TGTGCCTGCACGACAGACTCTGGAAACACCATATATTTT	CACTTDSGNTIYF
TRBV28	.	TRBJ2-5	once	TGTGCCAGCAGTTCCTGGGGGGTTAAAGAGACCCAGTACTTC	CASSSWGVKETQYF
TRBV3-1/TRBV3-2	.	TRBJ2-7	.	TGTGCCAGCGGAAAAACGCGGGAGCAGTACTTC	CASGKTREQYF
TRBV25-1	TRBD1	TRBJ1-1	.	TGTGCCAGCAGTGAAGGGACAGGGTATAGCTCCGCCCAAGCTTTCTTT	CASSEGTGYSSAQAFF
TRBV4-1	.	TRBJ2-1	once	TGCGCCAGCAGCCGGCAGGAAGTATACAATGAGCAGTTCTTC	CASSRQEVYNEQFF
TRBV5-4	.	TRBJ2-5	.	TGTGCCAGCAGCCCGGGACTTCAGGGCAACCAAGAGACCCAGTACTTC	CASSPGLQGNQETQYF
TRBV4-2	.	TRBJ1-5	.	TGTGCCAGCAGCCAAGATCTAGGGGGTCAGCCCCAGCATTTT	CASSQDLGGQPQHF
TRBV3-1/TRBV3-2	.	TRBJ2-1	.	TGTGCCAGCAGCCACTACGAGGGGGGGCCGGGCAATGAGCAGTTCTTC	CASSHYEGGPGNEQFF
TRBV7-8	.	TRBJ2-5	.	TGTGCCAGCCGCGTCCTCGGCGGGGTAAAGCAAGAGACCCAGTACTTC	CASRVLGGVKQETQYF
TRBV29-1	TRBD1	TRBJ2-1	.	TGCAGCGCCTCCTGGGACAGGGAGCAGTTCTTC	CSASWDREQFF
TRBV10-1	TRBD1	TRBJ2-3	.	TGCGCCAGCAGTGAGTCCATAGGGGGCATAGTTACGCAGTATTTT	CASSESIGGIVTQYF
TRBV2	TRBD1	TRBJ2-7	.	TGTGCCAGCAGTCGACAGGGGGCCTACGAGCAGTACTTC	CASSRQGAYEQYF
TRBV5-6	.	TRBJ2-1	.	TGTGCCAGCCAGCCGGGGCGGGGATACAATGAGCAGTTCTTC	CASQPGRGYNEQFF
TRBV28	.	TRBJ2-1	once	TGTGCCAGCAGTTCTAACGGACAGTTTGAGATCTTC	CASSSNGQFEIF
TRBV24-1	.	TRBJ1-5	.	TGTGCCACCAGTGATACCGGGACTGCTAATCAGCCCCAGCATTTT	CATSDTGTANQPQHF
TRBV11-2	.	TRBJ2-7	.	TGTGCCAGCAGCTTAGGCTATGGCGGGGACGCCGCCGACGAGCAGTACTTC	CASSLGYGGDAADEQYF
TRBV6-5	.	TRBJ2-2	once	TGTGCCAGCAGGGCAGGGGTCTCGAACACCGGGGAGCTGTTTTTT	CASRAGVSNTGELFF
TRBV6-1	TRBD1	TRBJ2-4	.	TGTGCCAGCAGTCAAGCTCTAGGGGGCGGGCACATTCAGTACTTC	CASSQALGGGHIQYF
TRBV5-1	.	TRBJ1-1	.	TGCGCCAGCAGCCTGGTGGTCCCATACGGTGAAGCTTTCTTT	CASSLVVPYGEAFF
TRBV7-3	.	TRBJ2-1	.	TGTGCCAGCAGCTTAACGGGCCTCTCCTACAATGAGCAGTTCTTC	CASSLTGLSYNEQFF
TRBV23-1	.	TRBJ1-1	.	TGCGCCAGCAGTCCCTGCACTCAAGCTTTCTTT	CASSPCTQAFF
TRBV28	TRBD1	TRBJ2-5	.	TGTGCCAGCAGCTGGGGACAGGGGGCGCTTCGAGAGACCCAGTACTTC	CASSWGQGALRETQYF
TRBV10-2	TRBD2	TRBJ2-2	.	TGCGCCAGCAGTGGGGCGGGGGAAGCCTCCGGGGAGCTGTTTTTT	CASSGAGEASGELFF
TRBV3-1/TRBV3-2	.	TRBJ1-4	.	TGTGCCAGCAGCCAAGGACTGGACCGCGGGGAAAAACTGTTTTTT	CASSQGLDRGEKLFF
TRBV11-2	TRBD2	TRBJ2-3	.	TGTGCCAGCAGCTCCCGGGGACTAGCGGGGGAATTTACGCAGTATTTT	CASSSRGLAGEFTQYF
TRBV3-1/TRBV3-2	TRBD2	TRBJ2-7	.	TGTGCCAGCAGCCAAGTAGGCAGCGGGGGGCGATCTGAAACGATCTTC	CASSQVGSGGRSETIF
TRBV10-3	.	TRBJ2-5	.	TGTGCCATTCGACCACAGGGGGGGGAGACCCAGTACTTC	CAIRPQGGETQYF
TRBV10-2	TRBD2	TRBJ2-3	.	TGCGCCAGCAGTGACTTTACGGGACTAGCGGGGGGGAGGGACACAGATACGCAGTATTTT	CASSDFTGLAGGRDTDTQYF